Presented here are 28 T cell receptor beta chains from one specimen sequenced in a study of blood T cell repertoires in COVID-19. Data came from immunoSEQ multiplex PCR; TCRdb stores just in-frame clones and leaves some out. The table lists 330,000 or so clones, roughly 89% of them singletons. The specimen sequenced was peripheral blood. The receptors shown here come from a man aged 25 to 45 with COVID-19, enrolled during active disease.

The chain couples TRBV27 to TRBJ1-1, with TRBD1 matching 7 bases. V lost 3 bases, J lost 7 bases, and 8 bases stayed unmatched. This CDR3 is built from 14 residues. The germline CDR1 and CDR2 sequences are MNHEY and SMNVEV (reference sequence). The CDR3 DNA follows: TGTGCCAGCAGTTTGTGGGACAGCCGTAGTGAAGCTTTCTTT. This sequence encodes CASSLWDSRSEAFF.

V usage is TRBV18 and J usage is TRBJ1-5; 8 bases match TRBD1. Germline CDR1 KGHSH, CDR2 LQKENI. The CDR3 has 14 residues. The junction had 3 bases not matched to a gene; V was cut back by 6 bases and J by 2 bases. CDR3: CASSLGQGNQPQHF. DNA for the CDR3: TGTGCCAGCTCCCTGGGACAGGGCAATCAGCCCCAGCATTTT.

The V gene is TRBV29-1, the J gene TRBJ1-1, with 7 bases matching TRBD1. This CDR3 is built from 13 residues. J gave up 3 bases and V 7 bases, and 8 bases lay outside the gene matches. Germline lookup yields CDR1 SQVTM and CDR2 ANQGSEA. In DNA, the CDR3 is TGCAGCGCGGGGAGGGGGCAAGACACTGAAGCTTTCTTT. Translated: CSAGRGQDTEAFF.

V is TRBV7-2 and J is TRBJ2-5; TRBD2 matches at 7 bases. Germline trimming cut 5 bases from V and 2 bases from J; bases unmatched to any gene: 8. The length of the CDR3 is 15 residues. The germline V gene encodes CDR1 SGHTA and CDR2 FQGNSA. CDR3 DNA sequence: TGTGCCAGCAGCCCGGCGGCGGGGGAACAAGAGACCCAGTACTTC. Amino acids: CASSPAAGEQETQYF.

The rearrangement links TRBV5-6 to TRBJ1-4; D is possibly TRBD1 (5 bases). Trimming stripped 0 bases from V and 11 bases from J, with 11 bases between. The germline V gene encodes CDR1 SGHDT and CDR2 YYEEEE. CDR3 length: 13 residues. CDR3 in amino acids: CASSLAEGYKLFF. CDR3 DNA sequence: TGTGCCAGCAGCTTGGCGGAGGGGTATAAACTGTTTTTT.

The genes are TRBV7-9 and TRBJ2-3, with D possibly matching TRBD1 (5 bases). This CDR3 comprises 14 residues. Germline V CDR1 and CDR2: SEHNR, FQNEAQ (reference sequence). V lost 4 bases, J lost 4 bases, and 12 bases lay in between. CDR3 nucleotide sequence: TGTGCCAGCAGCTGGGGCCAGGATGCAGATACGCAGTATTTT. Residues: CASSWGQDADTQYF. The full variable domain, its missing parts supplied by reference TRBV7-9 and TRBJ2-3, is DTGVSQNPRHKITKRGQNVTFRCDPISEHNRLYWYRQTLGQGPEFLTYFQNEAQLEKSRLLSDRFSAERPKGSFSTLEIQRTEQGDSAMYLCASSWGQDADTQYFGPGTRLTVL.

V usage is TRBV28 and J usage is TRBJ2-7, with 9 bases matching TRBD2. This CDR3 comprises 14 residues. In germline, CDR1 is MDHEN, CDR2 SYDVKM. V shed 7 bases and J 2 bases; nucleotides not matched to a gene: 6. The CDR3 nucleotides are TGTGCCAGCACTTATAGCGGGAGTACCTACGAGCAGTACTTC. Translation gives CASTYSGSTYEQYF. The whole variable domain, filled in from reference TRBV28 and TRBJ2-7, reads DVKVTQSSRYLVKRTGEKVFLECVQDMDHENMFWYRQDPGLGLRLIYFSYDVKMKEKGDIPEGYSVSREKKERFSLILESASTNQTSMYLCASTYSGSTYEQYFGPGTRLTVT.

This chain connects TRBV7-3 to TRBJ1-1, with TRBD1 identical over 9 bases. V lost 4 bases and J lost 3; bases outside the gene matches: 9. Germline lookup yields CDR1 SGHTA and CDR2 FQGTGA. The CDR3 length is 16 residues. CDR3 protein: CASSSRTGGHYTEAFF. CDR3 in DNA: TGTGCCAGCAGCTCCAGAACAGGGGGCCACTACACTGAAGCTTTCTTT. Complete variable domain (other parts from reference TRBV7-3 and TRBJ1-1): GAGVSQTPSNKVTEKGKYVELRCDPISGHTALYWYRQSLGQGPEFLIYFQGTGAADDSGLPNDRFFAVRPEGSVSTLKIQRTERGDSAVYLCASSSRTGGHYTEAFFGQGTRLTVV.

The chain combines TRBV28 with TRBJ1-2; D uncertain. This CDR3 spans 13 amino acids. Trimming removed 7 bases from V and 2 bases from J, with 11 bases in between. In germline, CDR1 is MDHEN, CDR2 SYDVKM. CDR3 residues: CASTPGLNYGYTF. CDR3 bases: TGTGCCAGCACCCCGGGGTTGAACTATGGCTACACCTTC.

Turning to this clone: The sample carries other DNA sequences with the same CDR3. The chain combines TRBV5-8 with TRBJ1-5; 8 nucleotides match TRBD1. Germline-derived CDR1 and CDR2 are SGHTS and YDEGEE. With 2 bases clipped from V and 2 bases from J, the junction kept 3 bases outside the gene matches. This CDR3 contains 15 residues. The CDR3 sequence: CASSFRGQGNQPQHF. As DNA, the CDR3 is TGTGCCAGCAGCTTTAGGGGACAGGGCAATCAGCCCCAGCATTTT. Filled out from reference TRBV5-8 and TRBJ1-5, the complete variable domain reads EAGVTQSPTHLIKTRGQQATLRCSPISGHTSVYWYQQALGLGLQFLLWYDEGEERNRGNFPPRFSGRQFPNYSSELNVNALELEDSALYLCASSFRGQGNQPQHFGDGTRLSIL.

The rearrangement links TRBV3-1 (or the pseudogene TRBV3-2) to TRBJ1-2; D is perhaps TRBD1 (6 bases). Germline lookup yields CDR1 LGHDT and CDR2 YNNKEL (reference sequence). V was trimmed by 0 bases and J by 0 bases, leaving 14 bases between them. The CDR3 length is 17 residues. CDR3 sequence (DNA): TGTGCCAGCAGCCAAGAACCAGGGAGGGGGGCTAACTATGGCTACACCTTC. Residues: CASSQEPGRGANYGYTF.

As for this clone: Compared with germline, one end of the junction differs, possibly owing to a read error. The chain joins TRBV6-2 or TRBV6-3 to TRBJ2-7; possibly TRBD1 for D (6 bases). In germline, CDR1 is MNHEY, CDR2 SVGEGT. The CDR3 extends over 15 amino acids. The CDR3 sequence is CASSYSRVRDISIHF. The DNA for the CDR3 is TGTGCCAGCAGTTACTCCCGGGTTAGGGACATTTCTATCCACTTC.

J is TRBJ1-2 and V is TRBV6-5; D possibly corresponds to TRBD1 (6 bases). Germline loops: CDR1 MNHEY, CDR2 SVGAGI. V gave up 6 bases and J gave up 4 bases, with 12 bases separating them. The CDR3 extends over 13 amino acids. For the CDR3, the DNA is TGTGCCAGCAGACAGGGTGGAAGCTATGGCTACACCTTC. Protein: CASRQGGSYGYTF.

CDR3 in amino acids: CASRTVSRETQYF. The CDR3 nucleotides are TGTGCCAGCAGGACTGTTAGTCGGGAGACCCAGTACTTC. The chain uses TRBV6-5 and TRBJ2-5; no definite D call. V was cut by 6 bases and J by 5 bases, with 13 bases left in between. From germline, CDR1 is MNHEY and CDR2 SVGAGI. The CDR3 runs to 13 residues.

The rearrangement joins TRBV27 to TRBJ2-3, with D possibly TRBD2 on 7 matching bases. The V end lost 2 bases, the J end lost 3 bases, and 15 bases lay between the germline ends. The CDR3 spans 16 residues. CDR1 and CDR2 from the germline V gene are MNHEY and SMNVEV (reference sequence). The CDR3 spells CASSLPGGEVTDTQYF. The CDR3 DNA follows: TGTGCCAGCAGTTTACCGGGGGGCGAAGTGACAGATACGCAGTATTTT.

The chain employs TRBV18 and TRBJ1-2; D remains unclear. Trimming left V 2 bases short and J 6 bases short, with 10 bases between. The CDR3 length is 13 residues. CDR1 is KGHSH and CDR2 is LQKENI in the germline V gene. CDR3 sequence reads: CASSPNRDDGYTF. The CDR3 region has the DNA TGTGCCAGCTCACCAAACAGAGACGATGGCTACACCTTC. The variable domain in full, with the rest retrieved from reference TRBV18 and TRBJ1-2, is NAGVMQNPRHLVRRRGQEARLRCSPMKGHSHVYWYRQLPEEGLKFMVYLQKENIIDESGMPKERFSAEFPKEGPSILRIQQVVRGDSAAYFCASSPNRDDGYTFGSGTRLTVV.

This chain connects TRBV18 to TRBJ2-2; D may be TRBD1 (5 bases). Germline lookup yields CDR1 KGHSH and CDR2 LQKENI. This CDR3 comprises 13 residues. V was clipped by 2 bases and J by 7 bases, with 8 bases between them. The CDR3 region is CASSPTGGGELFF. The CDR3, as DNA: TGTGCCAGCTCACCAACAGGCGGCGGGGAGCTGTTTTTT.

V usage is TRBV27 and J usage is TRBJ1-6, with a weak D call TRBD1 (5 bases). CDR3 length equals 16 residues. Trimming stripped 1 base from V and 0 bases from J, with 7 bases between. Germline lookup yields CDR1 MNHEY and CDR2 SMNVEV (reference sequence). The DNA of the CDR3 is TGTGCCAGCAGTTTATGGGGGGACTCCTATAATTCACCCCTCCACTTT. It specifies CASSLWGDSYNSPLHF.

This clone was picked up one time. J is TRBJ2-2 and V is TRBV24-1; D is ambiguous. With 1 base removed from V and 3 bases from J, the gap between germline ends came to 5 bases. The CDR3 length is 14 residues. Germline assignment: CDR1 KGHDR and CDR2 SFDVKD. CDR3 sequence (DNA): TGTGCCACCAGTGATTTTCCTTACACCGGGGAGCTGTTTTTT. Encoded protein: CATSDFPYTGELFF.

The rearrangement links TRBV28 to TRBJ2-3, with 10 nucleotides matching TRBD2. Losses at the gene ends were 3 bases for V and 3 bases for J; bases not matched to a gene: 9. CDR1 is MDHEN and CDR2 is SYDVKM in the germline V gene. This CDR3 is 17 amino acids long. The CDR3 coding sequence is TGTGCCAGCAGTTTCCCCCTAGCGGGAGAGAGGACAGATACGCAGTATTTT. Translating it yields CASSFPLAGERTDTQYF.

The chain carries TRBV27 and TRBJ2-2; the match to TRBD2 covers 10 bases. After removal of 6 bases from V and 6 bases from J, the junction contained 7 bases not matched to a gene. CDR3 size: 15 residues. CDR1 and CDR2 (germline): MNHEY, SMNVEV (reference sequence). Here the CDR3 reads CASSPTSGRSGELFF. DNA of the CDR3: TGTGCCAGCAGCCCGACTAGCGGGCGATCCGGGGAGCTGTTTTTT.

The J gene is TRBJ1-2, the V gene TRBV5-4; no definite D call. The germline V gene has CDR1 SGHNT and CDR2 YYREEE (reference sequence). The CDR3 runs 14 residues. Trimming cost V 0 bases and J 3 bases, with 9 bases left between them. The CDR3 spells CASSLDPDYYGYTF. CDR3 nucleotides: TGTGCCAGCAGCTTGGATCCGGACTACTATGGCTACACCTTC. Full variable domain (rest looked up from reference TRBV5-4 and TRBJ1-2): ETGVTQSPTHLIKTRGQQVTLRCSSQSGHNTVSWYQQALGQGPQFIFQYYREEENGRGNFPPRFSGLQFPNYSSELNVNALELDDSALYLCASSLDPDYYGYTFGSGTRLTVV.

The rearrangement uses TRBV6-5 and TRBJ2-7; 7 bases align to TRBD1. Germline CDR1 reads MNHEY; CDR2 reads SVGAGI. Trimming took 5 bases from V and 4 from J; bases not matched to a gene: 2. The CDR3 sequence is 12 residues long. CDR3 bases: TGTGCCAGCAGTACACAGGGGTACGAGCAGTACTTC. Amino acids: CASSTQGYEQYF.

This chain uses TRBV27 with TRBJ1-6; no definite D call. Trimming pared 5 bases from V and 0 bases from J, leaving 11 bases between. The V gene's germline CDR1 is MNHEY and CDR2 SMNVEV (reference sequence). The CDR3 consists of 16 residues. CDR3 residues: CASSQTYSSYNSPLHF. The CDR3 DNA is TGTGCCAGCAGTCAAACCTATAGCTCCTATAATTCACCCCTCCACTTT.

This clone was found a few times. The chain links TRBV20-1 to TRBJ2-2; no firm D call. This CDR3 has 12 residues. CDR1 DFQATT and CDR2 SNEGSKA come from the germline V gene (reference sequence). V was clipped by 3 bases and J by 5 bases, with 7 bases between them. The CDR3 here is CSASWATGELFF. In nucleotides, the CDR3 is TGCAGTGCTAGTTGGGCAACCGGGGAGCTGTTTTTT.

CDR3 residues: CATSGSGSGYEQYF. CDR3 in DNA: TGTGCCACCAGTGGATCAGGGTCAGGCTACGAGCAGTACTTC. The V call is TRBV24-1, the J call TRBJ2-7, with D possibly TRBD1 on 5 matching bases. Trimming removed 5 bases at V and 3 bases at J, with 13 bases between. Germline CDR1 reads KGHDR; CDR2 reads SFDVKD. The CDR3 totals 14 residues.

The chain is built from TRBV12-3 or TRBV12-4 and TRBJ1-4; D not resolved. V shed 3 bases and J shed 2 bases, with 4 bases lying between them. This CDR3 comprises 13 residues. The CDR3 region has the DNA TGTGCCAGCAGTTTCAGTACTAATGAAAAACTGTTTTTT. Amino acid sequence: CASSFSTNEKLFF.

V and J are TRBV12-3 or TRBV12-4 and TRBJ1-2, with a weak D call TRBD1 (5 bases). Between the trimmed V and J ends, which lost 4 bases and 8 bases, there was a span of 11 bases. The CDR3 length is 12 residues. The CDR3 DNA reads as TGTGCCAGCAGTTCTTCAGGGTACGGCTACACCTTC. This encodes CASSSSGYGYTF.